Sequencing of this T cell receptor (beta chain) was carried out in a study of identical twins. Remarks on this clonotype: No antigen is known for it.

Findings of the study overall: With abundant cord blood beta clonotypes, insertions were fewer; memory repertoires showed no such pattern. Alpha sequences that were out-of-frame and twin-shared showed an excess of low generation probability. Zero-insertion findings could be partly confounded by invariant cells (MAIT and iNKT cells).

From the 5' RACE reads, TCRdb called clonotypes with MiXCR, one entry per CDR3 protein. The data hold about 530,000 distinct CDR3 sequences, with approximately 14% observed a single time. V was clipped by 6 bases and J by 8 bases; unmatched bases: 17. CDR1 and CDR2 (germline): MDHEN, SYDVKM. The CDR3 has 16 amino acids. These data also featured in a second study, about yellow fever vaccine responses in identical twins.

The chain employs TRBV28 and TRBJ2-7; 9 nucleotides align to TRBD1. Input material: CD4+ T cells sorted from blood. The clonotype was recovered from a woman under 30 in good health. The chain's CDR3 is CASSRTPGTGRVQQYF. The CDR3 DNA reads as TGTGCCAGCAGCCGCACCCCCGGGACAGGGAGGGTTCAGCAGTACTTC.